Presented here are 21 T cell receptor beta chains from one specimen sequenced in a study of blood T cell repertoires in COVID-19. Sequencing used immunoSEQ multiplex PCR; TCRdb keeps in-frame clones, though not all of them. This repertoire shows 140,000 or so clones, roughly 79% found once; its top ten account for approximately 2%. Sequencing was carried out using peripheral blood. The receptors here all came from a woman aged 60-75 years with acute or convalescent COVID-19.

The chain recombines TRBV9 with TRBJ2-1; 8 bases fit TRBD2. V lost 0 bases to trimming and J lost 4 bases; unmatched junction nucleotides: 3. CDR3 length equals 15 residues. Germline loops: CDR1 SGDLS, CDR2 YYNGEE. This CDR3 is CASSVALAGYNEQFF. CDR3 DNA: TGTGCCAGCAGCGTAGCTCTAGCGGGTTACAATGAGCAGTTCTTC.

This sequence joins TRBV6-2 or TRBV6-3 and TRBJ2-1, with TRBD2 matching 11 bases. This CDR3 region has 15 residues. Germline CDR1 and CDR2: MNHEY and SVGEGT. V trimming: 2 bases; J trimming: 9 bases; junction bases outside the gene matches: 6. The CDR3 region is CASSYRLAGGGEQFF. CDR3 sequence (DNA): TGTGCCAGCAGTTACCGCCTAGCGGGAGGTGGTGAGCAGTTCTTC.

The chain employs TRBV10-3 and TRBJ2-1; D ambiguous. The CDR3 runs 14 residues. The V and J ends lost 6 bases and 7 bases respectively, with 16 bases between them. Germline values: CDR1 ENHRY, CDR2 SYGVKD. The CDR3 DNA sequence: TGTGCCATCAGCGCGGTAGGTAATGAAAATGAGCAGTTCTTC. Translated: CAISAVGNENEQFF.

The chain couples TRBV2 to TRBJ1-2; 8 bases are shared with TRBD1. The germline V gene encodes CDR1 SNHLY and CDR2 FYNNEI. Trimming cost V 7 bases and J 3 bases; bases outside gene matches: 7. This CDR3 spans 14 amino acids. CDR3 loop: CASIPGGADYGYTF. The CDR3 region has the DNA TGTGCCAGCATCCCAGGGGGCGCGGACTATGGCTACACCTTC.

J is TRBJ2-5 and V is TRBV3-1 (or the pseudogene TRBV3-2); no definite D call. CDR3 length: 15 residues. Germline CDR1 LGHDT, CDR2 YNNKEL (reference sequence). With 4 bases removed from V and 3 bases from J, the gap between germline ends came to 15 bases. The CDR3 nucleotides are TGTGCCAGCAGCCCTCATTTTGGCTCCGAAGAGACCCAGTACTTC. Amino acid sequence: CASSPHFGSEETQYF.

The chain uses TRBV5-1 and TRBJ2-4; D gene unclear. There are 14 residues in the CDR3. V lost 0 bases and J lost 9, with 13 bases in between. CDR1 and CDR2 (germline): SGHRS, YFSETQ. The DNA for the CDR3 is TGCGCCAGCAGCTTGGATGGCGGCAGACGCATTCAGTACTTC. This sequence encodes CASSLDGGRRIQYF. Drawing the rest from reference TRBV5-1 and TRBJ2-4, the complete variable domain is KAGVTQTPRYLIKTRGQQVTLSCSPISGHRSVSWYQQTPGQGLQFLFEYFSETQRNKGNFPGRFSGRQFSNSRSEMNVSTLELGDSALYLCASSLDGGRRIQYFGAGTRLSVL.

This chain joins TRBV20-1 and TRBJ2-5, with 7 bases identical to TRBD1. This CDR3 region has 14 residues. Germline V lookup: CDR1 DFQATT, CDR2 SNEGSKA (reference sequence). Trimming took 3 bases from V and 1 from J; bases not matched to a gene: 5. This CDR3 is CSASRGQRQETQYF. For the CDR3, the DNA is TGCAGTGCTAGTAGGGGACAGCGCCAAGAGACCCAGTACTTC.

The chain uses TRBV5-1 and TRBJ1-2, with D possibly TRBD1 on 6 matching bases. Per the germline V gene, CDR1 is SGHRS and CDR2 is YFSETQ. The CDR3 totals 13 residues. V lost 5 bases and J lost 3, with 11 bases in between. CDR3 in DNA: TGCGCCAGCAGGATAGGGGGAGACTATGGCTACACCTTC. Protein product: CASRIGGDYGYTF.

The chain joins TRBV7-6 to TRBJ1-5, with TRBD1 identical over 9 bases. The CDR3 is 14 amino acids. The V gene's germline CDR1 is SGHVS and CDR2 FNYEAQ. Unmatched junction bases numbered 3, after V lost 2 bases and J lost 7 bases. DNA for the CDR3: TGTGCCAGCAGCTTATTTGGGACAGGGCAGCCCCAGCATTTT. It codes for CASSLFGTGQPQHF.

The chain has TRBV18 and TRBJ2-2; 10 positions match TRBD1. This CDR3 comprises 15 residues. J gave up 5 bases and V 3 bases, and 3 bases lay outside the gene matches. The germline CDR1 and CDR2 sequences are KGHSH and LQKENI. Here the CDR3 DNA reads TGTGCCAGCTCACCTCGGACAGGGGGGACCGGGGAGCTGTTTTTT. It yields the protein CASSPRTGGTGELFF.

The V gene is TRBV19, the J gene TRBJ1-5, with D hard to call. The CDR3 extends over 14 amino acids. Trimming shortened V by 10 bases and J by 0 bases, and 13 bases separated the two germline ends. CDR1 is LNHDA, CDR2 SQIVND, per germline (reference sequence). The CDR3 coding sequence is TGTGCCACAAGGACTTACGATAGCAATCAGCCCCAGCATTTT. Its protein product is CATRTYDSNQPQHF.

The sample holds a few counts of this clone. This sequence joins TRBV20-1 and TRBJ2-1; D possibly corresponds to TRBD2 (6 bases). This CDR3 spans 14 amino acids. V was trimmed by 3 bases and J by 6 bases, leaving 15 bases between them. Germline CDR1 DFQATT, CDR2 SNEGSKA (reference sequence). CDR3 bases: TGCAGTGCTAGTGCCCGGGAGTTGGGCAATGAGCAGTTCTTC. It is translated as CSASARELGNEQFF.

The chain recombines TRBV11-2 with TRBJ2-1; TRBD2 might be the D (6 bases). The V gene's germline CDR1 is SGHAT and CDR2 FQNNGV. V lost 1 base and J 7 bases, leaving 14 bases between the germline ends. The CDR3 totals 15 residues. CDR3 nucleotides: TGTGCCAGCAGCTTAGGGGACTCCCAGCATAATGAGCAGTTCTTC. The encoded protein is CASSLGDSQHNEQFF.

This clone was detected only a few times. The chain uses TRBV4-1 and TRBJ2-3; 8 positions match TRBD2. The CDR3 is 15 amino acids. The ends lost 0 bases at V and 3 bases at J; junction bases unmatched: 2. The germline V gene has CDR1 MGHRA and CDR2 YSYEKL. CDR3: CASSQDRGGTDTQYF. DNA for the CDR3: TGCGCCAGCAGCCAAGATCGGGGGGGGACAGATACGCAGTATTTT.

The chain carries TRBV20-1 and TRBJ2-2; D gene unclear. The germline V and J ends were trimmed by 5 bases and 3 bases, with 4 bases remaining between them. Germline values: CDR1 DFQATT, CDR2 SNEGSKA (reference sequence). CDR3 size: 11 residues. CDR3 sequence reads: CSAVYTGELFF. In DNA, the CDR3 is TGCAGTGCTGTCTACACCGGGGAGCTGTTTTTT.

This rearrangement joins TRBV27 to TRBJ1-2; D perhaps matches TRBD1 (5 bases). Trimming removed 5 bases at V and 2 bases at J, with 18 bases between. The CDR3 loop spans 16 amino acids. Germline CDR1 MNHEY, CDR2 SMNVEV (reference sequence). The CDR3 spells CASSARATKGNYGYTF. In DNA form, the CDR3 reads TGTGCCAGCAGTGCCCGGGCCACCAAGGGGAACTATGGCTACACCTTC.

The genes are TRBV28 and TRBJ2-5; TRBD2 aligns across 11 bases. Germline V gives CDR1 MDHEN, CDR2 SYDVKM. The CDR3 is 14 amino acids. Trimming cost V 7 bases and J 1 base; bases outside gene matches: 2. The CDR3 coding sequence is TGTGCCAGCAAGGGACTAGCGGTCCAAGAGACCCAGTACTTC. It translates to CASKGLAVQETQYF.

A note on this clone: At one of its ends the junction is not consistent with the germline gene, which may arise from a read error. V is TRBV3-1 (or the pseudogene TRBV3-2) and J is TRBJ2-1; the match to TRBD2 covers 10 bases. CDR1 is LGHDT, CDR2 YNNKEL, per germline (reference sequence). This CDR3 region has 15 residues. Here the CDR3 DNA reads TGTGCCAGCAGCCAAGGGACTAGCGGCTACAATGTGCAGTTCTTC. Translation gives CASSQGTSGYNVQFF.

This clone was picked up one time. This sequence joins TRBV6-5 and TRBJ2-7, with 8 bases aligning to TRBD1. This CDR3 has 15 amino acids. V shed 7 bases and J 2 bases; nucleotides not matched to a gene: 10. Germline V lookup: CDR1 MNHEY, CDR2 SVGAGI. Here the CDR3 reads CASTHIGTGPYEQYF. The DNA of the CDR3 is TGTGCCAGCACCCACATAGGGACAGGCCCCTACGAGCAGTACTTC.

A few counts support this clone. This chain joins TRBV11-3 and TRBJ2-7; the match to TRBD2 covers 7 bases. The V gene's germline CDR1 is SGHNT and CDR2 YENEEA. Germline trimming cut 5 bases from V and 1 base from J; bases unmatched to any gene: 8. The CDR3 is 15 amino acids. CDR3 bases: TGTGCCAGCAGCCTCAGCGGGGCAAATTCCTACGAGCAGTACTTC. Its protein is CASSLSGANSYEQYF.

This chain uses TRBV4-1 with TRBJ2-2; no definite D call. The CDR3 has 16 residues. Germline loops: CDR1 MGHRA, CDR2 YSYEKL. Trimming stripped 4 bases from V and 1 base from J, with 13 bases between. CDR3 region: CASSRIGSLNTGELFF. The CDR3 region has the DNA TGCGCCAGCAGCCGAATCGGGTCTCTGAACACCGGGGAGCTGTTTTTT.